The 5 T cell receptor beta chains presented below share a single source sample, sequenced in a study of blood T cell repertoires in COVID-19. Here immunoSEQ multiplex PCR was the method, and the copy in TCRdb shows in-frame clones only, minus some. The repertoire holds 75,000 to 90,000 clones, with around 85% as singletons. The specimen was peripheral blood. The origin of the receptors is a man aged 80 or over with active or convalescent COVID-19.

This clone occurred once. The chain couples TRBV6-4 to TRBJ2-1; 8 bases are a match to TRBD2. V shed 3 bases, J shed 4 bases, and the junction held 8 bases outside the gene matches. Germline V CDR1 and CDR2: MRHNA, SNTAGT. This CDR3 is 16 amino acids long. The CDR3 DNA reads TGTGCCAGCAGTGAAATGGGGACTAGTTGGTACAATGAGCAGTTCTTC. Its translation is CASSEMGTSWYNEQFF.

The chain couples TRBV19 to TRBJ1-1; D uncertain. Trimming pared 4 bases from V and 5 bases from J, leaving 11 bases between. This CDR3 region has 13 residues. Per the germline V gene, CDR1 is LNHDA and CDR2 is SQIVND (reference sequence). In nucleotides, the CDR3 is TGTGCCAGTAGTAGCCGGGGTGGTACTGAAGCTTTCTTT. It codes for CASSSRGGTEAFF.

The rearrangement joins TRBV18 to TRBJ2-5, with 7 bases identical to TRBD1. V lost 3 bases and J lost 5; bases outside the gene matches: 6. Germline loops: CDR1 KGHSH, CDR2 LQKENI. The CDR3 has 14 residues. The CDR3 bases are TGTGCCAGCTCACCTAGGGACAGACGGGAGACCCAGTACTTC. This gives the protein CASSPRDRRETQYF.

The gene calls are TRBV18 and TRBJ1-6, with no clear D. V shed 2 bases and J shed 10 bases, with 12 bases lying between them. Germline lookup yields CDR1 KGHSH and CDR2 LQKENI. The CDR3 covers 14 residues. CDR3 amino acids: CASSPGPWYSPLHF. The CDR3 coding sequence is TGTGCCAGCTCACCAGGCCCCTGGTACTCACCCCTCCACTTT.

V usage is TRBV2 and J usage is TRBJ1-2; the match to TRBD1 covers 7 bases. This CDR3 has 14 residues. Trimming took 4 bases from V and 4 from J; bases not matched to a gene: 6. Germline CDR1 and CDR2: SNHLY and FYNNEI. CDR3 sequence reads: CASSADRVAYGYTF. The DNA of the CDR3 is TGTGCCAGCAGTGCCGACAGGGTAGCCTATGGCTACACCTTC.